This TCR beta chain originates from a study of cytomegalovirus exposure and HLA in healthy donors (dated by TCRdb to about 2017). In terms of the full investigation: An earlier analysis of 587 of the donors reported 276 Gb of sequence data and approximately 120 million unique TCR beta sequences obtained from about 200 million T cells. An early release covering just under 650 HLA-typed donors comprised 250 to 350 gigabases of sequencing data and approximately 80 million unique TCR sequences. The genetic ancestry cluster associated with self-reported Caucasian donors included 81% of the 398 genotyped donors. The study aimed to test whether cataloging public T cell receptors could reveal signatures of past pathogen exposure. The study used immunosequencing to profile the T cell repertoires of some 600 subjects and linked those repertoires to cytomegalovirus serostatus. Besides the first cohort of 550 to 750 subjects, a separate validation cohort made up of 120 different subjects was used. To predict cytomegalovirus infection status, the study brought together high-throughput TCR immunosequencing, statistical association of individual TCRs with disease status, and machine learning. In a later analysis, previously published TCR beta repertoires from roughly 710 donors were re-analyzed and high-resolution HLA genotyping was added so that TCR occurrence patterns could be studied. The later analysis used no new phenotypic data to find candidate immune exposures, relying instead on TCR beta sequences and their occurrence across donors. An earlier analysis of several hundred of the donors applied high-throughput TCR beta sequencing to assess whether each TCR beta V gene segment acted as functional or pseudogenic. Donor age, sex, ethnicity and CMV serostatus were collected together with the repertoire data. In a later genetic analysis, genome-wide SNP genotypes for about three fifths of the roughly 670 donors were used, and that subset was treated as a discovery cohort. All discovery cohort repertoires had been generated on a single sequencing platform. Class I and class II HLA loci were covered by the typing at four-digit resolution. Typing coverage varied by locus: roughly 629-630 donors for A, B, C, DRB1 and DQB1; about 520 for DQA1; around 610 for DPA1; 400 to 480 for DPB1. Four or five DR-DQ haplotypes were handled as single units for association and clustering because linkage in the cohort was strong. Across 398 genotyped donors of the cohort, an average of about 240,000 unique TCR beta nucleotide sequences per donor were sequenced, and around 19% of those sequences were non-productive. Here is what the overall study found, with its caveats: In a later analysis, TCR association rates were found to vary across HLA loci, with the most associated TCRs seen for DRB1 alleles and the fewest for HLA-C alleles. According to the authors, the approach could potentially be generalized to other disease states and immunological phenotypes. In a later genetic analysis, fewer N-insertions in productive TCRs were reported among donors in an Asian-associated ancestry cluster than the roughly 700-donor mean. The sequencing pipeline was judged likely to have produced a cluster of highly shared sequence variants as a technical artifact. A later genetic analysis associated a missense DCLRE1C variant with V-gene and J-gene trimming of TCR beta chains, and an independent cohort replicated the association. When HLA alleles, especially DR and DQ, strongly co-occurred, attributing TCR associations to individual alleles was difficult. The study listed 150 to 200 TCR beta chains as associated with cytomegalovirus. The classifier was reported to diagnose cytomegalovirus status with high specificity and sensitivity in both the original and validation cohorts. Because counts were too low, about 17 rarely observed V segments, including chromosome 9 orphons, were excluded from the earlier analysis of 587 of the donors. Correlated functional status among segregating V segments might reflect linkage disequilibrium, but an unknown experimental factor could not be ruled out. In vitro tests confirmed that three of the cytomegalovirus-associated TCR beta chains recognize cytomegalovirus antigens. At a false discovery rate of 0.05, a later analysis linked 15,000 to 20,000 TCR beta sequences to specific HLA alleles. Some IMGT-functional V segments, including TRBV6-2 and TRBV6-3, could not be distinguished by the 87-base-pair reads and were therefore excluded. Sequencing depth was assumed to be roughly uniform across donors in the presence/absence analyses, though that assumption may not hold. The only immune exposure information available for the cohort was CMV serostatus. In a later analysis, HLA-associated TCR beta chains were found to be more clonally expanded and to have lower generation probabilities than equally common non-associated chains. According to a later analysis, most CMV-associated TCR beta chains appeared to be HLA-restricted, and the HLA associations seemed to be driven largely by CMV exposure. Because some donors lacked HLA typing at each locus, the association tests relied only on the typed subset. A later analysis reported that several top co-occurrence clusters appeared linked to parvovirus B19, influenza, CMV and Epstein-Barr virus. Broadly in line with IMGT annotations, most TCR beta V segments showed up in productive rearrangements about 87% or about 30% of the time in an earlier analysis of around 550 of the donors. Only TCR beta chains were sequenced in this cohort, and the absence of alpha or paired-chain data limited detectable features. A further reported finding was that TCR beta sequences accurately predicted the HLA-A and HLA-B alleles for most subjects in the first cohort. While some public TCRs were present in many individuals, most TCR sequences turned up only very rarely across donors.

Library preparation was by the immunoSEQ multiplex PCR assay. A mixture of 60 forward primers for TCR Vbeta segments and 13 reverse primers for TCR Jbeta segments was used in the multiplex PCR. The CDR3 region of rearranged TCR beta genes was amplified from genomic DNA by a multiplex PCR assay. Amplified TCR beta libraries were sequenced as 87-base-pair reads on the Illumina HiSeq System. The original pipeline was this. A later analysis counted 75 million to 100 million unique TCR beta chains across the 550 to 750 repertoires, and around 9.9 million of these chains were shared by at least two donors. Raw reads were error-corrected and collapsed into unique sequences by a nearest-neighbor algorithm in which closely related sequences were merged to remove PCR and sequencing errors. V, D and J gene segments were assigned by aligning CDR3 sequences to IMGT reference sequences. For a sequence to be retained, at least a six-nucleotide match to both a V gene segment and a J gene segment was required. Rearrangements were called productive when the CDR3 lacked stop codons and stayed in frame with V and J; all others were non-productive. CDR3 was defined by IMGT convention, running from the second conserved V-encoded cysteine to the conserved J-encoded phenylalanine. The earlier analysis of fewer than 700 of the donors excluded sequences that lacked an unambiguous match to a single V gene segment. An earlier analysis of fewer than 650 of the donors classified V segments as functional when productive rearrangements were above 56.7% and as segregating when the standard deviation between donors was above 5%. A statistical classification framework was built for diagnosing cytomegalovirus status from the catalog of TCR beta chain sequences. In a later analysis, V and J genes were assigned by comparing TCR nucleotide sequences against IMGT/GENE-DB human TR gene sequences. The TCRdist pipeline was used in a later analysis to assign CDR3 sequences and most-parsimonious VDJ recombination scenarios. A later analysis defined each TCR beta chain by its CDR3 amino acid sequence plus V-gene family, and excluded reads lacking a unique V-gene family. A later analysis removed nearly 600 highly shared, low-generation-probability nucleotide sequences to deal with suspected cross-contamination and a sequencing artifact. A later analysis calculated a clonal expansion index for each public chain from normalized within-repertoire ranks of inferred template counts. In a later analysis, generation probabilities were computed using a VDJ recombination model fitted to out-of-frame rearrangements, and the results were checked against IGoR. A later analysis scored TCR-TCR, TCR-HLA and TCR-CMV co-occurrence with hypergeometric tests, applying a repertoire-size bias correction to TCR pairs. False discovery rates were estimated in a later analysis by permuting HLA or CMV assignments 20 times. A later analysis grouped co-occurring TCRs with DBSCAN, adding TCRdist sequence similarity when clustering within HLA-allele-positive subsets. Co-occurrence clustering excluded repertoires with fewer than 30,000 or more than 120,000 public chains, plus five with anomalous nucleotide sharing. TCRdb obtained this table from immuneACCESS and retained in-frame rearrangements with V and J assigned. These tables miss some clones; where compared with another copy, unresolved V genes account for less than half of the shortfall, and the remainder is unexplained. For V, J and clone size, that table is used; D and trimming come from the DNA. The sample table shows 100,000 to 150,000 clones, and over 60% are seen once. Around 13% of the sample is held by the ten biggest clonotypes.

The CDR3 sequence holds 14 residues, the cysteine and phenylalanine included. The DNA shown is the 42-base CDR3, in frame from base 1. CDR1 and CDR2 were assigned from the germline V gene as SGHVS and FQNEAQ. For this chain, trimming is 5 bases at the V end and 4 bases at the J end, and the number of junction bases without a gene match is 4. Notes on this clone: The antigen this receptor binds is unknown. Base qualities are missing; no much larger clone stands one base away.

The cohort comprised approximately 700 healthy bone marrow donors. Cohort members were all nominally healthy when sampled, although unrecorded immune exposures were likely present. The donor tested CMV seropositive and was one of the 289 seropositive cohort members. Each donor provided a peripheral blood sample, and peripheral blood mononuclear cells were used for TCR beta sequencing. Genomic DNA was extracted from the blood cell samples with the Qiagen DNeasy Blood Extraction Kit. The chain joins TRBV7-8 to TRBJ1-2; TRBD1 lines up with 10 middle nucleotides. The receptor comes from a woman aged 40-49 years in good health and CMV-seropositive. Specimen: PBMCs. Here the CDR3 is given as CASSSRTGGYGYTF. The nucleotides are TGTGCCAGCAGCAGTCGGACAGGGGGCTATGGCTACACCTTC. The variable domain in full, with residues beyond the CDR3 obtained from the reference TRBV7-8 and TRBJ1-2 genes, is GAGVSQSPRYKVAKRGQDVALRCDPISGHVSLFWYQQALGQGPEFLTYFQNEAQLDKSGLPSDRFFAERPEGSVSTLKIQRTQQEDSAVYLCASSSRTGGYGYTFGSGTRLTVV.